This T cell receptor (beta chain) appears in the sequencing data of a study of blood T cell repertoires in COVID-19. The germline CDR1 and CDR2 sequences are LGHDT and YNNKEL (reference sequence). Trimming removed 7 bases from V and 2 bases from J; junction bases left unmatched: 13. This CDR3 has 16 residues. In the original processing: The authors estimated nucleated cell counts from reference gene primer amplification. TCRdb keeps only in-frame clones here, not all; method: immunoSEQ multiplex PCR. V and J calls and clone size are given by that table; D and trimming were obtained from the DNA. The repertoire has about 230,000 clones, approximately 82% of them found once; the top ten carry 2.5% to 3%. This clone appeared a single time.

This chain joins TRBV3-1 (or the pseudogene TRBV3-2) and TRBJ2-7; 8 bases fit TRBD2. The TCR originated in a woman in her 70s with active or convalescent COVID-19. Sequenced: peripheral blood. The CDR3 nucleotides are TGTGCCAGCACCTTCAACTGGCCTAGCGGGCCCTACGAGCAGTACTTC. Amino acids: CASTFNWPSGPYEQYF.